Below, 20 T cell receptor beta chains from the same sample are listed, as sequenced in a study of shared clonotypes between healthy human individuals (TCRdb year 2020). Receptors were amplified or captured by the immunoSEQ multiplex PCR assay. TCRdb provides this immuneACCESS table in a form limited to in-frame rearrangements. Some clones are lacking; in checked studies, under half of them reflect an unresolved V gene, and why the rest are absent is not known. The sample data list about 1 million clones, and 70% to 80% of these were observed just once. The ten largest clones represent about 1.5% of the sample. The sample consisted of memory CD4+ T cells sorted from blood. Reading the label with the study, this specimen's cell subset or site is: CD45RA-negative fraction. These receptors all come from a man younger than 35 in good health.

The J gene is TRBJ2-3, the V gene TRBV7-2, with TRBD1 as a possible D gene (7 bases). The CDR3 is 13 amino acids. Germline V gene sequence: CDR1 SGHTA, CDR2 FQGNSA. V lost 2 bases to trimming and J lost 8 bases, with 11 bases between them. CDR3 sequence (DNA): TGTGCCAGCAGCTTACAGGGGGGATCTACGCAGTATTTT. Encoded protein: CASSLQGGSTQYF. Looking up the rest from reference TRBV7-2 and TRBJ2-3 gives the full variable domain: GAGVSQSPSNKVTEKGKDVELRCDPISGHTALYWYRQSLGQGLEFLIYFQGNSAPDKSGLPSDRFSAERTGGSVSTLTIQRTQQEDSAVYLCASSLQGGSTQYFGPGTRLTVL.

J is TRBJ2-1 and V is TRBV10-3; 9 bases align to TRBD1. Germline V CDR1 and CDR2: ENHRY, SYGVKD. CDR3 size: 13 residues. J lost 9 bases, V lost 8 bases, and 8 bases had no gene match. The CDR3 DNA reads TGTGCCATCGGGACAGGGACGGTCAGTGAGCAGTTCTTC. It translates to CAIGTGTVSEQFF.

Here the CDR3 reads CASAYPGQGVSPLHF. The CDR3 bases are TGTGCCAGCGCCTACCCGGGACAGGGTGTTTCACCCCTCCACTTT. The chain has TRBV28 and TRBJ1-6, with TRBD1 matching 9 bases. The junction had 11 bases not matched to a gene; V was cut back by 8 bases and J by 9 bases. This CDR3 region has 15 residues. CDR1 is MDHEN and CDR2 is SYDVKM in the germline V gene.

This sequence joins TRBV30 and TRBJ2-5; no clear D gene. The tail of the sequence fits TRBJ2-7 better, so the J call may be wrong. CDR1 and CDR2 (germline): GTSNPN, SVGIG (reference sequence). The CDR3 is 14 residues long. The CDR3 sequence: CAWSVKQTSYEQYF. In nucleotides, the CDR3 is TGTGCCTGGAGTGTTAAGCAGACCTCCTACGAGCAGTACTTC.

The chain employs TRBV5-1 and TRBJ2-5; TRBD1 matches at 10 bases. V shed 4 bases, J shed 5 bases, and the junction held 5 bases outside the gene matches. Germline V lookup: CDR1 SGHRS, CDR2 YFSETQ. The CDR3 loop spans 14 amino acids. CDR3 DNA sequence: TGCGCCAGCAGCAGGGGGACAGGGGTCGAGACCCAGTACTTC. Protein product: CASSRGTGVETQYF.

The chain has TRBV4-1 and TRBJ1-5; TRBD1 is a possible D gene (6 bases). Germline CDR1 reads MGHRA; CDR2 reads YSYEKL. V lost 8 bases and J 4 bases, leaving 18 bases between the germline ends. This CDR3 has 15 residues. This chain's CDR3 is CASRPGAQLNQPQHF. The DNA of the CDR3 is TGCGCCAGCCGACCAGGGGCACAACTTAATCAGCCCCAGCATTTT.

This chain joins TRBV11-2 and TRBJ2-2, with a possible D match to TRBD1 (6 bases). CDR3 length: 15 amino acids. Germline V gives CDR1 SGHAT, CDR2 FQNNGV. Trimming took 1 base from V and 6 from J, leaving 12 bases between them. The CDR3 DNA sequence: TGTGCCAGCAGCTTAGTGGTCGCAGGGGCCGGGGAGCTGTTTTTT. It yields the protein CASSLVVAGAGELFF.

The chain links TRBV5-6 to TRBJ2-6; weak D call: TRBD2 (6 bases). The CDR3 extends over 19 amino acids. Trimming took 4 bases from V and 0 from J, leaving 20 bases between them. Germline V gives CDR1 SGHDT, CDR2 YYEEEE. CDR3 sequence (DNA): TGTGCCAGCAGCCTAAGCATACGTGGGGGGTCCTCTGGGGCCAACGTCCTGACTTTC. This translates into CASSLSIRGGSSGANVLTF.

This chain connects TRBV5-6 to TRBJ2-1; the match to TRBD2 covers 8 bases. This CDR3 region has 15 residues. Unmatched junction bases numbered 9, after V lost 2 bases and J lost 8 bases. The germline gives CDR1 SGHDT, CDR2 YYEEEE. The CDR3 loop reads CASSFGGSGDDEQFF. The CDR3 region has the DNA TGTGCCAGCAGCTTCGGGGGTAGCGGGGACGATGAGCAGTTCTTC.

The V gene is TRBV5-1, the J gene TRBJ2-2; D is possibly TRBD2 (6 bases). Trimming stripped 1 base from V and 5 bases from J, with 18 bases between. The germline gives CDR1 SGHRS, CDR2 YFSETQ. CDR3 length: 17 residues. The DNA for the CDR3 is TGCGCCAGCAGCTTGTTGGTGGGACCCGGGGGTACCGGGGAGCTGTTTTTT. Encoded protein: CASSLLVGPGGTGELFF.

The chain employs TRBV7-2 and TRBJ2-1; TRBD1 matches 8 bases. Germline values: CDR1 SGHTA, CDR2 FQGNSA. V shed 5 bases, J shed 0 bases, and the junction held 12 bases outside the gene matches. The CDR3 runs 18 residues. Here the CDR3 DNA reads TGTGCCAGCAGCAGACCGAGACAGGGGACCAGCTCCTACAATGAGCAGTTCTTC. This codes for CASSRPRQGTSSYNEQFF.

The CDR3 is CASNPQGGEEQYF. The DNA for the CDR3 is TGCGCCAGCAACCCACAGGGAGGTGAGGAGCAGTACTTC. This chain joins TRBV10-2 and TRBJ2-7; D tentatively reads TRBD1 or TRBD2 (6 bases each). Trimming removed 7 bases from V and 7 bases from J, with 17 bases in between. Germline CDR1 is WSHSY and CDR2 is SAAADI. The CDR3 has 13 residues.

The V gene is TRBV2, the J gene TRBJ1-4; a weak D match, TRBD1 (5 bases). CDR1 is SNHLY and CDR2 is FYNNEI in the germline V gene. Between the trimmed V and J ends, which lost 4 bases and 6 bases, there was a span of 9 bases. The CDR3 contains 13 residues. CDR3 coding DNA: TGTGCCAGCAGTGGGGGCTTGTATGAAAAACTGTTTTTT. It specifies CASSGGLYEKLFF.

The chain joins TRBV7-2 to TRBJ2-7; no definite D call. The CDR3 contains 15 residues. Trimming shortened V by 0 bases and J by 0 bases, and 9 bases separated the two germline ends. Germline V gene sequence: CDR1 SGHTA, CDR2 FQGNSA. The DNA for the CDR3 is TGTGCCAGCAGCTTAGCAGTTGGCACCTCCTACGAGCAGTACTTC. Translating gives CASSLAVGTSYEQYF.

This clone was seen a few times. CDR3 amino acids: CASIGTGGSTEAFF. CDR3 sequence (DNA): TGTGCCAGTATAGGGACAGGGGGTAGCACTGAAGCTTTCTTT. The chain couples TRBV19 to TRBJ1-1; the match to TRBD1 covers 11 bases. The CDR3 has 14 amino acids. CDR1 and CDR2 from the germline V gene are LNHDA and SQIVND (reference sequence). Trimming at V came to 7 bases and at J to 4 bases, leaving 5 bases not matched to a gene.

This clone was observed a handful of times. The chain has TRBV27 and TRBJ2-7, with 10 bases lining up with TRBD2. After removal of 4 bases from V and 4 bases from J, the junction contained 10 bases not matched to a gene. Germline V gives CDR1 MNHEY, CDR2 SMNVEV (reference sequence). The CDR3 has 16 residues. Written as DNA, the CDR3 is TGTGCCAGCAGTTCCAGAGCGGGAGGGAAGGCATACGAGCAGTACTTC. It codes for CASSSRAGGKAYEQYF.

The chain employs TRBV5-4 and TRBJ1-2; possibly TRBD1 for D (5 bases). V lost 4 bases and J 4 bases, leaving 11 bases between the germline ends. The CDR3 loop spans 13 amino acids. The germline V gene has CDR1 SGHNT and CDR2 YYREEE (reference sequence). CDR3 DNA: TGTGCCAGCAGCCCCACCGACAGCTATGGCTACACCTTC. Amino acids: CASSPTDSYGYTF.

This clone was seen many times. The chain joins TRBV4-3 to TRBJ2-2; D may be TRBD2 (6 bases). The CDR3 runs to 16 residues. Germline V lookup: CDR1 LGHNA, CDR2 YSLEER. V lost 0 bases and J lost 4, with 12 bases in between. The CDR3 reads CASSQEGGLFTGELFF. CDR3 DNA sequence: TGCGCCAGCAGCCAAGAAGGTGGACTATTCACCGGGGAGCTGTTTTTT.

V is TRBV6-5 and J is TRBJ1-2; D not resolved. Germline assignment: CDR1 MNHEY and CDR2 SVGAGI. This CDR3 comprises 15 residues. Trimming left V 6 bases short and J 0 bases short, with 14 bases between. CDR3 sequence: CASSSHSRTNYGYTF. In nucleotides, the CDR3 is TGTGCCAGCAGCTCCCATTCTCGGACTAACTATGGCTACACCTTC.

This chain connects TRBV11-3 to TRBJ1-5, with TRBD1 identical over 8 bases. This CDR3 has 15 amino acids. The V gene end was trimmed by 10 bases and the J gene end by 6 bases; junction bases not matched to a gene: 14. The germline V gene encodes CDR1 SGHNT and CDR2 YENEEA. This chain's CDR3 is CATMGQAWEGQPQHF. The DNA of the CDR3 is TGTGCCACAATGGGACAGGCTTGGGAGGGTCAGCCCCAGCATTTT. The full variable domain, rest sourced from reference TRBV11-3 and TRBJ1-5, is EAGVVQSPRYKIIEKKQPVAFWCNPISGHNTLYWYLQNLGQGPELLIRYENEEAVDDSQLPKDRFSAERLKGVDSTLKIQPAELGDSAVYLCATMGQAWEGQPQHFGDGTRLSIL.